This TCR beta chain was recovered during a study of blood T cell repertoires in COVID-19. As for the study in general: PBMCs, B-cell-depleted T cells, or T cells were the source of the cDNA or gDNA that made up the material.

Germline values: CDR1 MNHEY, CDR2 SVGEGT. The V segment lost 5 bases and the J segment 10 bases; nucleotides outside the gene matches: 16. This CDR3 contains 16 residues. The data were produced by immunoSEQ multiplex PCR, yet TCRdb's version contains in-frame clones alone and is incomplete. The repertoire has 120,000 or so clones, 85% of them found once; the top ten carry around 6.3%. The chain recombines TRBV6-2 or TRBV6-3 with TRBJ1-5; 8 nucleotides align to TRBD1. This TCR came from an elderly man with active or convalescent COVID-19. Sequenced sample: peripheral blood. DNA for the CDR3: TGTGCCAGCAGTAGTAATCGGGACAGGTCGGGGCGTCCCCAGCATTTT. Encoded protein: CASSSNRDRSGRPQHF.